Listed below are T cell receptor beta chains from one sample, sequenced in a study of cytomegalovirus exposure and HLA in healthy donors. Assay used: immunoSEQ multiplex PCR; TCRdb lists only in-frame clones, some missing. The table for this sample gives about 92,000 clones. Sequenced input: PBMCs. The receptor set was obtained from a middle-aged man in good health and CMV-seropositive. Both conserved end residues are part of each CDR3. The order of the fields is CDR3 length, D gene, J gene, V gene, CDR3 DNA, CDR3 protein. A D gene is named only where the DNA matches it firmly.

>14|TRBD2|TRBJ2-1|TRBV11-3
TGTGCCAGCAGCTTGGTCGGGAGGGCCCATGAGCAGTTCTTC
CASSLVGRAHEQFF
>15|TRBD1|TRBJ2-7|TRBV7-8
TGTGCCAGCACCTCCGGACAGGGGGCTTGGGACGAGCAGTACTTC
CASTSGQGAWDEQYF
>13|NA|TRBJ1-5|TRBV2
TGTGCCAGCAGTGGACACGCCAATCAGCCCCAGCATTTT
CASSGHANQPQHF
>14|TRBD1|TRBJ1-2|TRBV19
TGTGCCAGTAGTATTGGACAGGGTAAATATGGCTACACCTTC
CASSIGQGKYGYTF
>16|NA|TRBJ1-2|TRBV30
TGTGCCTGGAGTGTATACCCGGGACACTTCAACTATGGCTACACCTTC
CAWSVYPGHFNYGYTF
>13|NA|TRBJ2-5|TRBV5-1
TGCGCCAGCAGCTCTACAGGGTCAGAGACCCAGTACTTC
CASSSTGSETQYF
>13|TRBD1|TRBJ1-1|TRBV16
TGTGCCAGCAGTCGACAGGGGGACACTGAAGCTTTCTTT
CASSRQGDTEAFF
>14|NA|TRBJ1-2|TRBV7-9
TGTGCCAGCAGCTTACGGGGATCCGACTATGGCTACACCTTC
CASSLRGSDYGYTF
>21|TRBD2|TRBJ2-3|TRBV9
TGTGCCAGCAGCGTAGTACCCGTTGGGGGACTAGCGGGAGGGCCTGTCGATACGCAGTATTTT
CASSVVPVGGLAGGPVDTQYF
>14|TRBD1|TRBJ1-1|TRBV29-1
TGCAGCGTTGCCTGGGACAGTGGGGAGTCTGAAGCTTTCTTT
CSVAWDSGESEAFF
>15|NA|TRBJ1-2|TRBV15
TGTGCCACCAGCAGAGACCGGGGGTCCCCCTATGGCTACACCTTC
CATSRDRGSPYGYTF
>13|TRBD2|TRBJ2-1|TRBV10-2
TGCGCCAGCACGGAGCGGGGGAACAATGAGCAGTTCTTC
CASTERGNNEQFF
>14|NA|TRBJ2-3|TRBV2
TGTGCCAGCAGTAATACCTTCGAACTAGATACGCAGTATTTT
CASSNTFELDTQYF
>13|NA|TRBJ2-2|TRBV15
TGTGCCACCAGCAGAGAAGAGCCCGGGGAGCTGTTTTTT
CATSREEPGELFF
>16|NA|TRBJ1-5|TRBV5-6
TGTGCCAGCAGCTTGTTGGGGGCGCCTCACAATCAGCCCCAGCATTTT
CASSLLGAPHNQPQHF
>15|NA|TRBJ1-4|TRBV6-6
TGTGCCAGCAGTTACTCGAAGGGGGGGAATGAAAAACTGTTTTTT
CASSYSKGGNEKLFF
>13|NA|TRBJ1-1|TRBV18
TGTGCCAGCTCACCTACAGGGAACACTGAAGCTTTCTTT
CASSPTGNTEAFF
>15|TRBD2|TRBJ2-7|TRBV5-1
TGCGCCAGCAGCTCACTAGCGGAAAGAACCTACGAGCAGTACTTC
CASSSLAERTYEQYF
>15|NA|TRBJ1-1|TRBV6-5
TGTGCCAGCAGTTACTCGGGTTGGACACGCACTGAAGCTTTCTTT
CASSYSGWTRTEAFF
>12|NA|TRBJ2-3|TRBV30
TGTGCCTCTTCGGGGGGCACAGATACGCAGTATTTT
CASSGGTDTQYF
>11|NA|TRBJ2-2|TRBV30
TGTGCCTGGGCTAGGGGGGGGGAGCTGTTTTTT
CAWARGGELFF
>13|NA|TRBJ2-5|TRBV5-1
TGCGCCAGCAGCTTGGGGGCGGGCGAGACCCAGTACTTC
CASSLGAGETQYF
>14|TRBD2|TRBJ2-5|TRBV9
TGTGCCAGCAGCCGACTAGCGGGATCCGAGACCCAGTACTTC
CASSRLAGSETQYF